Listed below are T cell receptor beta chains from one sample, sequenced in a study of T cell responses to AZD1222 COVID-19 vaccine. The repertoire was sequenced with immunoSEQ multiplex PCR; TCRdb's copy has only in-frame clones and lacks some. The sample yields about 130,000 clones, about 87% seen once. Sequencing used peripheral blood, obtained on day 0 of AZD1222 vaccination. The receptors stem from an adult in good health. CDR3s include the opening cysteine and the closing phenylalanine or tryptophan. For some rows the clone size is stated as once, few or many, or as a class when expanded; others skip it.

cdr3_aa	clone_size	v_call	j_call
CASSYSCGGSYNEQFF	-	TRBV6-7	TRBJ2-1
CASSPEKLSNQPQHF	-	TRBV4-2	TRBJ1-5
CASSIEGYNEQFF	-	TRBV19	TRBJ2-1
CASSHAPGQYNSPLHF	-	TRBV28	TRBJ1-6
CASLGGPKEAFF	-	TRBV28	TRBJ1-1
CASSLTLQGALGYTF	-	TRBV7-2	TRBJ1-2
CASSERAGGTDTQYF	few	TRBV2	TRBJ2-3
CASSQEGYSREQFF	-	TRBV4-2	TRBJ2-1
CASSPSVPGQGRDTQYF	-	TRBV4-1	TRBJ2-3
CASSHRGRVEKLFF	-	TRBV6-5	TRBJ1-4
CASSSPQGWGAFF	-	TRBV7-9	TRBJ1-1
CASSLADRANTGELFF	-	TRBV5-1	TRBJ2-2
CASSRYLATNEKLFF	-	TRBV3-1/TRBV3-2	TRBJ1-4
CASSAKQGLRREKLFF	-	TRBV13	TRBJ1-4
CATSESTGGLNQPQHF	-	TRBV24-1	TRBJ1-5
CASRNRRDSGSYGYTF	once	TRBV19	TRBJ1-2
CASSILGQAYTYEQYF	-	TRBV27	TRBJ2-7
CATSRDRVEQYF	-	TRBV15	TRBJ2-7
CASSPRSGTTYNEQFF	-	TRBV5-4	TRBJ2-1
CASSFSSGRARIGKNIQYF	-	TRBV19	TRBJ2-4
CASSIRGPQHF	-	TRBV28	TRBJ1-5
CASSLAGRVNTEAFF	-	TRBV5-5	TRBJ1-1